The 4 T cell receptor beta chains presented below share a single source sample, sequenced in a study of response to subunit inactivated influenza vaccine. TCRdb fed the RT-PCR reads into MiXCR, producing one record per CDR3 protein. The sample records about 650,000 distinct CDR3 sequences, 15% to 19% being singletons. The sequencing here drew on PBMCs from blood, taken 11 to 12 days after vaccination. Receptors originate from a man aged 50-59 years who received an inactivated influenza vaccine.

This clonotype was seen more than once but under ten times. V and J are TRBV27 and TRBJ2-3; D tentatively fits TRBD1 or TRBD2 (6 bases each). This CDR3 has 14 residues. The germline V gene has CDR1 MNHEY and CDR2 SMNVEV (reference sequence). Trimming shortened V by 8 bases and J by 7 bases, and 19 bases separated the two germline ends. Here the CDR3 reads CASSMGRGGYTQYF. In DNA form, the CDR3 reads TGTGCCAGCTCAATGGGCAGGGGAGGTTATACGCAGTATTTT.

V is TRBV29-1 and J is TRBJ1-2, with D tentatively TRBD1 (5 bases). Between the trimmed V and J ends, which lost 4 bases and 2 bases, there was a span of 8 bases. This CDR3 spans 12 amino acids. Germline assignment: CDR1 SQVTM and CDR2 ANQGSEA. In DNA, the CDR3 is TGCAGCGTTGGGGGCACGAACTATGGCTACACCTTC. Translating it yields CSVGGTNYGYTF.

This clonotype has only a few counts. The chain couples TRBV4-1 to TRBJ1-4; weak D call: TRBD1 (5 bases). In germline, CDR1 is MGHRA, CDR2 YSYEKL. Trimming shortened V by 0 bases and J by 7 bases, and 18 bases separated the two germline ends. CDR3 length: 17 residues. The CDR3, as DNA: TGCGCCAGCAGCCAAGAACGCGGGCCAGGGAGGTCTGAAAAACTGTTTTTT. Encoded protein: CASSQERGPGRSEKLFF.

The chain combines TRBV14 with TRBJ2-1; D assignment may be TRBD1 or TRBD2 (5 bases each). From germline, CDR1 is SGHDN and CDR2 FVKESK. Trimming removed 0 bases at V and 4 bases at J, with 22 bases between. This CDR3 contains 19 residues. The CDR3 nucleotides are TGTGCCAGCAGCCAAGATAGGTCGTCGGGGCCGCTCATTTACAATGAGCAGTTCTTC. It encodes CASSQDRSSGPLIYNEQFF.